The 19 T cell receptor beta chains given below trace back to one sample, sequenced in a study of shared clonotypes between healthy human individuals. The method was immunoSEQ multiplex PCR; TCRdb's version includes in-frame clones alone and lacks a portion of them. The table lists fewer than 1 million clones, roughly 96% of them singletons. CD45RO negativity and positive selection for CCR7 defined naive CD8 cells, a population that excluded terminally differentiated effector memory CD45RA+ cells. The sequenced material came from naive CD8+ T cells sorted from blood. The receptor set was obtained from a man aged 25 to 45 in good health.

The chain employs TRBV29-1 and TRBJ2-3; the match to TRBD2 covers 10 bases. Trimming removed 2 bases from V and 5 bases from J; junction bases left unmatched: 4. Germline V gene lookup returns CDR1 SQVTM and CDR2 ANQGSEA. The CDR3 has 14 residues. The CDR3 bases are TGCAGCGTTGAACAAGCGGGAGGGGGAGATACGCAGTATTTT. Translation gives CSVEQAGGGDTQYF.

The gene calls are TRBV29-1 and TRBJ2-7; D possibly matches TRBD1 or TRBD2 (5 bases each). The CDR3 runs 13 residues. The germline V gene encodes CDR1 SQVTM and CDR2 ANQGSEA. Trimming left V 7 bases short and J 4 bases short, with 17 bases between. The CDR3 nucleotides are TGCAGCGCCCTGATTAGAGGGGAATACGAGCAGTACTTC. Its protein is CSALIRGEYEQYF.

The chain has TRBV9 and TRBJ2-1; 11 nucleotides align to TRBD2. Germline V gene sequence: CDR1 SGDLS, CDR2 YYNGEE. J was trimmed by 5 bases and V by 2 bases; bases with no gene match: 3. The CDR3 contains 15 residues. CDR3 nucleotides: TGTGCCAGCAGCGTTGGGACTAGCGGCAACAATGAGCAGTTCTTC. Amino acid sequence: CASSVGTSGNNEQFF.

CDR3 in DNA: TGTGCCAGCTCACCCCAGGGCGGTCTGGATGAGCAGTTCTTC. Translated, it gives CASSPQGGLDEQFF. The gene calls are TRBV18 and TRBJ2-1; a possible D gene is TRBD1 (5 bases). The V end lost 3 bases, the J end lost 8 bases, and 14 bases lay between the germline ends. CDR3 length: 14 amino acids. Germline CDR1 and CDR2: KGHSH and LQKENI.

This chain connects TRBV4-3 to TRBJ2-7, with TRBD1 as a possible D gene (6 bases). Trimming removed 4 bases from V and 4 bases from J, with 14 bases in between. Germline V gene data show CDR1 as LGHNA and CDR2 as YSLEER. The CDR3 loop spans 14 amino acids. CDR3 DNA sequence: TGCGCCAGCAGCCTAGCACAGGGACGTTACGAGCAGTACTTC. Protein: CASSLAQGRYEQYF.

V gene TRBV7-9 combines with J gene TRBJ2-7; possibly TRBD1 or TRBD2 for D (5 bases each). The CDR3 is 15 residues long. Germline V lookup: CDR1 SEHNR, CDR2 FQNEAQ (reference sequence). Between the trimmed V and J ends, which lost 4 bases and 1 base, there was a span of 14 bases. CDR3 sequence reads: CASSSQGRGSYEQYF. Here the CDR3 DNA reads TGTGCCAGCAGCTCCCAGGGACGGGGTTCCTACGAGCAGTACTTC.

This chain's CDR3 is CASSAPVQFF. CDR3 DNA sequence: TGTGCCAGCAGCGCCCCAGTGCAGTTCTTC. This chain uses TRBV6-1 with TRBJ2-1, with D uncertain. Germline V lookup: CDR1 MNHNS, CDR2 SASEGT. The CDR3 runs 10 residues. V lost 6 bases to trimming and J lost 12 bases, with 9 bases between them.

The CDR3 protein is CASSFSHLGLAGSHNEQFF. The CDR3 bases are TGTGCCAGCAGTTTTTCACATCTCGGACTAGCGGGGAGTCACAATGAGCAGTTCTTC. This sequence joins TRBV28 and TRBJ2-1; 12 bases agree with TRBD2. Germline CDR1 and CDR2: MDHEN and SYDVKM. Germline trimming cut 3 bases from V and 5 bases from J; bases unmatched to any gene: 14. CDR3 length: 19 residues.

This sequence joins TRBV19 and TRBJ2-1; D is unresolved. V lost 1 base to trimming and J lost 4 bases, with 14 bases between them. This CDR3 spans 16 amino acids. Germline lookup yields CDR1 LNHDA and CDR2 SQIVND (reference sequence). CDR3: CASSIVGSLEYNEQFF. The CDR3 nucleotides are TGTGCCAGTAGTATAGTAGGCTCCCTAGAATACAATGAGCAGTTCTTC. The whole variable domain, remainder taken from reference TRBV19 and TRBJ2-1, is DGGITQSPKYLFRKEGQNVTLSCEQNLNHDAMYWYRQDPGQGLRLIYYSQIVNDFQKGDIAEGYSVSREKKESFPLTVTSAQKNPTAFYLCASSIVGSLEYNEQFFGPGTRLTVL.

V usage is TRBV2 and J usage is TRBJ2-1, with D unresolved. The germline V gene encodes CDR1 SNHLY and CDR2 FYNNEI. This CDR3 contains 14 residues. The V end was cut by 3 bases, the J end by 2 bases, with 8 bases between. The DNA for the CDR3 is TGTGCCAGCAGTGACCGGACGGCCTACAATGAGCAGTTCTTC. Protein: CASSDRTAYNEQFF.

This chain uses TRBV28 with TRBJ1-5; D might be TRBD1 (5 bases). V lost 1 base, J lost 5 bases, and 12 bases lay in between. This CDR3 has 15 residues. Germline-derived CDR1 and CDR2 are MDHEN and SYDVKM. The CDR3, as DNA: TGTGCCAGCAGTTTATTAGGGAGGGGTGATCAGCCCCAGCATTTT. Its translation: CASSLLGRGDQPQHF.

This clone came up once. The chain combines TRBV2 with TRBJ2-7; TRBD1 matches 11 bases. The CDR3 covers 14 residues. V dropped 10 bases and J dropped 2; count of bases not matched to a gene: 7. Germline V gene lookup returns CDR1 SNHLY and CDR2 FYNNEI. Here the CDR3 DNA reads TGTGCCACACAACCGGGACAGGGGGCCTACGAGCAGTACTTC. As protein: CATQPGQGAYEQYF.

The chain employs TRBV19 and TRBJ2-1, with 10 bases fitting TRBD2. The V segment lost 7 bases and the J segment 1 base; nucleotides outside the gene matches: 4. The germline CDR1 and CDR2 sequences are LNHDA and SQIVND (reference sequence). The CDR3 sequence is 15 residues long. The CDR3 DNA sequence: TGTGCCAGTAAGGAACTAGCGGGATCCTACAATGAGCAGTTCTTC. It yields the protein CASKELAGSYNEQFF.

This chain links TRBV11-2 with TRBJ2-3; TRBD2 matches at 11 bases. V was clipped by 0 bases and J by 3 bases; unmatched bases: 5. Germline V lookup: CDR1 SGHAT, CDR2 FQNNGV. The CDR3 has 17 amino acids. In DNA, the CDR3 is TGTGCCAGCAGCTTAGATCTAGCGGGAGGAGGGACAGATACGCAGTATTTT. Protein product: CASSLDLAGGGTDTQYF.

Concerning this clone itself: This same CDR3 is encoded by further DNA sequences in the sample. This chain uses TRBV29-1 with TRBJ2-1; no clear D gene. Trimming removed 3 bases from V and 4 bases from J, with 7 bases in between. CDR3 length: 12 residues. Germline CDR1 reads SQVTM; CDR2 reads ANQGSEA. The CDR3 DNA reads TGCAGCGTTGAGGGCAGGTACAATGAGCAGTTCTTC. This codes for CSVEGRYNEQFF.

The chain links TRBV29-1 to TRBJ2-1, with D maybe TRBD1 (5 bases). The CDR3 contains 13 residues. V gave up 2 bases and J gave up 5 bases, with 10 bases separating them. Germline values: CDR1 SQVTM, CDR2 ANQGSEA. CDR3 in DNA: TGCAGCGTTGAACGGTCAGGGAACAATGAGCAGTTCTTC. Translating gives CSVERSGNNEQFF.

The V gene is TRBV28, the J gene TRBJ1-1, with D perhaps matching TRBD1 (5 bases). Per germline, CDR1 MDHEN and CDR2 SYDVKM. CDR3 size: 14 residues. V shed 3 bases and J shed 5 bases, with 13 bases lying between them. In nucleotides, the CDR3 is TGTGCCAGCAGTTTGGCCCGGGGGTGGACTGAAGCTTTCTTT. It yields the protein CASSLARGWTEAFF.

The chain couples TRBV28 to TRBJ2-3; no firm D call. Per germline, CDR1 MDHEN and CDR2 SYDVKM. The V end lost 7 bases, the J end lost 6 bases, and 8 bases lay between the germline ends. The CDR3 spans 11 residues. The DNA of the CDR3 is TGTGCCAGCATATTGCGGGATACGCAGTATTTT. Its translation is CASILRDTQYF.

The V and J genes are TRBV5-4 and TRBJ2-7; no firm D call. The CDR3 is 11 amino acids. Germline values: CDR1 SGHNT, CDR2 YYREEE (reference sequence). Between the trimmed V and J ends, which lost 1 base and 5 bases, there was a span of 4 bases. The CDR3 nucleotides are TGTGCCAGCAGCTTGTCCCACGAGCAGTACTTC. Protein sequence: CASSLSHEQYF.